This is a list of T cell receptor beta chains from one sample in a study of cytomegalovirus exposure and HLA in healthy donors. Sequencing was performed with immunoSEQ multiplex PCR; in TCRdb, only in-frame clones are kept and a portion is missing. The sample holds over 150,000 clones, around 72% seen once. The specimen sequenced was PBMCs. Receptors were obtained from a woman aged 50 to 60 in good health and CMV-seropositive. Each CDR3 is given with its conserved first and last residue. D genes are given only for firm matches. Size is omitted from some rows. Given values are once, few, many or a class for expanded clones.

cdr3_aa cdr3_nt v_call clone_size d_call j_call
CASSLAGAYEQYF TGTGCCAGCAGCTTAGCAGGGGCCTACGAGCAGTACTTC TRBV7-6 few . TRBJ2-7
CASSTRTGWGTDTQYF TGTGCCAGTAGTACCCGGACAGGGTGGGGCACAGATACGCAGTATTTT TRBV19 . TRBD1 TRBJ2-3
CSVVAEEAFF TGCAGCGTTGTGGCGGAAGAAGCTTTCTTT TRBV29-1 . . TRBJ1-1
CAIRTSGGTDTQYF TGTGCCATCAGGACTAGCGGGGGTACAGATACGCAGTATTTT TRBV10-3 . TRBD2 TRBJ2-3
CASSSREEGELFF TGTGCCAGTTCCAGTAGGGAGGAAGGGGAGCTGTTTTTT TRBV19 . . TRBJ2-2
CASRTSGNTDTQYF TGTGCCTCGCGCACTAGCGGAAACACAGATACGCAGTATTTT TRBV5-4 . TRBD2 TRBJ2-3
CASNRDRFYEQYF TGTGCCAGCAATCGGGACAGGTTTTACGAGCAGTACTTC TRBV28 . TRBD1 TRBJ2-7
CASSMGDSGLYEQYF TGTGCCAGTAGTATGGGGGACTCGGGACTCTACGAGCAGTACTTC TRBV19 . . TRBJ2-7
CASSLTGGQSYEQYF TGCGCCAGCAGCTTGACGGGAGGACAATCCTACGAGCAGTACTTC TRBV5-1 once TRBD2 TRBJ2-7
CASSLAQLRYEQYF TGTGCCAGCAGCTTGGCACAGCTACGCTACGAGCAGTACTTC TRBV5-6 . . TRBJ2-7